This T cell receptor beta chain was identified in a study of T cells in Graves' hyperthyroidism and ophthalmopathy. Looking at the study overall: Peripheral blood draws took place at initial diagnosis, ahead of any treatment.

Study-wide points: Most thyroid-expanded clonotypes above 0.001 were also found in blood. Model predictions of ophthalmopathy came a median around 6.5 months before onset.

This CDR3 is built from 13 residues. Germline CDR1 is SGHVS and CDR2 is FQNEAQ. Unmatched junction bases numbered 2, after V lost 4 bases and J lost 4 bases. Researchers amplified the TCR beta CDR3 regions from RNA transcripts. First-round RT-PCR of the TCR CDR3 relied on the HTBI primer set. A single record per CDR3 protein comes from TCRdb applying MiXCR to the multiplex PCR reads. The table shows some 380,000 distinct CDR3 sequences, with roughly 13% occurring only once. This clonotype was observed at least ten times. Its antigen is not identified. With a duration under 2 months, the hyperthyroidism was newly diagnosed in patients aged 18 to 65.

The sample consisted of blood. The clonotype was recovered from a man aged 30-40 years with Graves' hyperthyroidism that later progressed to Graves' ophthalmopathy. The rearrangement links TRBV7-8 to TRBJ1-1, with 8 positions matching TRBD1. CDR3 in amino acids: CASSSQGGTEAFF. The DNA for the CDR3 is TGTGCCAGCAGCTCACAGGGGGGCACTGAAGCTTTCTTT.